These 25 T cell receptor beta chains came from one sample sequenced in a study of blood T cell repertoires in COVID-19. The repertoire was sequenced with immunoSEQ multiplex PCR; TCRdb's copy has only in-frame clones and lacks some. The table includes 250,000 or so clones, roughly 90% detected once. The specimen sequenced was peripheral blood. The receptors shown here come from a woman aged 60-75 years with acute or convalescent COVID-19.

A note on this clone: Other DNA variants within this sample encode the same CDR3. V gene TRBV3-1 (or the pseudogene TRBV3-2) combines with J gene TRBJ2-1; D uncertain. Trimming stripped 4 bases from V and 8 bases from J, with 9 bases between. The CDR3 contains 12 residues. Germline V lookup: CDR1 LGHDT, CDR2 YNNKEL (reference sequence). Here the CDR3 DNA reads TGTGCCAGCAGCCGCCGTTTAGATGAGCAGTTCTTC. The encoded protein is CASSRRLDEQFF.

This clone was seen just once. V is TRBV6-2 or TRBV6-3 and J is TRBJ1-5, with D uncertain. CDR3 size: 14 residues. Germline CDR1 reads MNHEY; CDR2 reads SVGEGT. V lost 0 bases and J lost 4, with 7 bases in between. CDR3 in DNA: TGTGCCAGCAGTTACTCGATGCGAAATCAGCCCCAGCATTTT. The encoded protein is CASSYSMRNQPQHF.

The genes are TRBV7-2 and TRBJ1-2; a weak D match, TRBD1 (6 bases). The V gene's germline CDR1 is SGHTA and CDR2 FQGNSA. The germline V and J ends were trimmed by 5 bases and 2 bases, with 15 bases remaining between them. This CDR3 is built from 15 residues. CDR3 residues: CASSQVGGGNYGYTF. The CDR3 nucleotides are TGTGCCAGCAGCCAAGTAGGGGGAGGGAACTATGGCTACACCTTC.

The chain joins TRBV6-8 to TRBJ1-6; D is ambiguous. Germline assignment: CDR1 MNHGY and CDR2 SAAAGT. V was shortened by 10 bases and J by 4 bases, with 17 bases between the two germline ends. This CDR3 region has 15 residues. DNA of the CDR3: TGTGCCACCGCCCTAGGTGTAGCTTATAATTCACCCCTCCACTTT. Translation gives CATALGVAYNSPLHF.

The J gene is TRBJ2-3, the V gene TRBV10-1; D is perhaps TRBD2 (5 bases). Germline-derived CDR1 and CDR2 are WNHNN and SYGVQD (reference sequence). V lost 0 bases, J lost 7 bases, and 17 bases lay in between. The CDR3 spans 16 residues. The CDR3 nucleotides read TGCGCCAGCAGTGAGTCGTCGGGGAATGGTAAAAATACGCAGTATTTT. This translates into CASSESSGNGKNTQYF.

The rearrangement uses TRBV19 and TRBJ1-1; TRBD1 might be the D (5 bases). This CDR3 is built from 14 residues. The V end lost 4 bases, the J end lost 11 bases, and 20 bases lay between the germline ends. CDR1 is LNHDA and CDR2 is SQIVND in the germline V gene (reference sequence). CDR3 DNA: TGTGCCAGTAGTAAAGTGGAGGCGGGGCCCTCGGCTTTCTTT. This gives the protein CASSKVEAGPSAFF. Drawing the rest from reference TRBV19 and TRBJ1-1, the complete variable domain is DGGITQSPKYLFRKEGQNVTLSCEQNLNHDAMYWYRQDPGQGLRLIYYSQIVNDFQKGDIAEGYSVSREKKESFPLTVTSAQKNPTAFYLCASSKVEAGPSAFFGQGTRLTVV.

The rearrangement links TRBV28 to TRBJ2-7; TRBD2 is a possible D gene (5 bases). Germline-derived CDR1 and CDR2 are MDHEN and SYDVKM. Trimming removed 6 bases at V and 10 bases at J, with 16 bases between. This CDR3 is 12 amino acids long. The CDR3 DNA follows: TGTGCCAGCAGAACCGGGAACCAGGATCAGTACTTC. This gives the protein CASRTGNQDQYF.

DNA of the CDR3: TGTGCCTGGAGTGCGTCTTTAGATCGAGAGCAGTTCTTC. It yields the protein CAWSASLDREQFF. The chain is built from TRBV30 and TRBJ2-1; D gene unclear. The CDR3 has 13 amino acids. Germline loops: CDR1 GTSNPN, CDR2 SVGIG (reference sequence). The V end lost 1 base, the J end lost 10 bases, and 14 bases lay between the germline ends.

The CDR3 DNA reads TGTGCCAGCAGTAGCCGGGACGGGGGGTCCCGCGAGCAGTACTTC. This codes for CASSSRDGGSREQYF. V usage is TRBV6-5 and J usage is TRBJ2-7, with 7 bases aligning to TRBD2. The V and J ends lost 5 bases and 6 bases, in that order; junction bases with no gene match: 13. The CDR3 runs 15 residues. Germline CDR1 is MNHEY and CDR2 is SVGAGI.

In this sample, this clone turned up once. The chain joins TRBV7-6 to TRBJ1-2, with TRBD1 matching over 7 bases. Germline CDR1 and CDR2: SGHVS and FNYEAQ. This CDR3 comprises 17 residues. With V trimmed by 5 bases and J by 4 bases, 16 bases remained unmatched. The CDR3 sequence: CASSPRQGISLGYGYTF. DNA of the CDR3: TGTGCCAGCAGCCCCCGACAGGGTATCAGCCTTGGCTATGGCTACACCTTC.

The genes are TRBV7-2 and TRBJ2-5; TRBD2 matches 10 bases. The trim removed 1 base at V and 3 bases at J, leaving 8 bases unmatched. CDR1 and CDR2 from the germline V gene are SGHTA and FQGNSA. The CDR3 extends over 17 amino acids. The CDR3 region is CASSLVASGGPEETQYF. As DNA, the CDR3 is TGTGCCAGCAGCTTAGTTGCTAGCGGGGGACCTGAAGAGACCCAGTACTTC.

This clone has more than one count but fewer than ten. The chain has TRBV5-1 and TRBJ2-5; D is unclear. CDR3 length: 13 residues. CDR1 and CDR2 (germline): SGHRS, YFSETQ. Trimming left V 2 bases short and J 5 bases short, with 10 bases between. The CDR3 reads CASSFLARETQYF. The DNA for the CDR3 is TGCGCCAGCAGCTTTTTAGCACGGGAGACCCAGTACTTC.

The CDR3 coding sequence is TGTGCCAGCACCACGGGGGGCTATGAGCAGTTCTTC. Amino acid sequence: CASTTGGYEQFF. The V gene is TRBV28, the J gene TRBJ2-1; a weak D match, TRBD2 (7 bases). V was shortened by 7 bases and J by 8 bases, with 12 bases between the two germline ends. CDR1 is MDHEN, CDR2 SYDVKM, per germline. The CDR3 sequence is 12 residues long.

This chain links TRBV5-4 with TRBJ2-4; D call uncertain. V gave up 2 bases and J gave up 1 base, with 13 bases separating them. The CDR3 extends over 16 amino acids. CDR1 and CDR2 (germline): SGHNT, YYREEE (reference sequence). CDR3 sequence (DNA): TGTGCCAGCAGCTTCTCTAGTCCTGCGGCCAAAAACATTCAGTACTTC. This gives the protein CASSFSSPAAKNIQYF.

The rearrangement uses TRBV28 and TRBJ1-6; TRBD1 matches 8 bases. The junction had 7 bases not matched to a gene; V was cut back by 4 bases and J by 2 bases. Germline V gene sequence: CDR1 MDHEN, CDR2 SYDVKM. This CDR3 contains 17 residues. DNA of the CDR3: TGTGCCAGCAGTTCCGCAGGGGGCATCGCCTATAATTCACCCCTCCACTTT. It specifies CASSSAGGIAYNSPLHF.

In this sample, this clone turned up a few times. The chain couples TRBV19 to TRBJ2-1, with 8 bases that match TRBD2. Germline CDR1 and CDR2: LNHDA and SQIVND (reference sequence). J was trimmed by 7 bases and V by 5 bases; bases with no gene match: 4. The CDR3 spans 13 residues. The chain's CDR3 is CASSREGQNEQFF. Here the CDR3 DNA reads TGTGCCAGTAGTCGGGAGGGCCAGAATGAGCAGTTCTTC.

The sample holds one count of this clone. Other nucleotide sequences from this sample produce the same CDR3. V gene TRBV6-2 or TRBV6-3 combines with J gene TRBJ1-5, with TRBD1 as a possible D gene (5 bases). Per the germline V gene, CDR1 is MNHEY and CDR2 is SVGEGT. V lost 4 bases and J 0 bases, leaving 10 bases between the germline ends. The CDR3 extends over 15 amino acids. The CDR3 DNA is TGTGCCAGCAGTTCCCAGGGACTTAGCAATCAGCCCCAGCATTTT. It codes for CASSSQGLSNQPQHF.

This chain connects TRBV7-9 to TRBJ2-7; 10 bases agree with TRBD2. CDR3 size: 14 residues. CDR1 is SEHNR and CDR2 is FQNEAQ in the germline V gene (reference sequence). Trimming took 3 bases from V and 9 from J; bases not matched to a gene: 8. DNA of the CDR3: TGTGCCAGCAGCTTTATAGCGGGGGGCGTGGGGCAGTACTTC. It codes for CASSFIAGGVGQYF.

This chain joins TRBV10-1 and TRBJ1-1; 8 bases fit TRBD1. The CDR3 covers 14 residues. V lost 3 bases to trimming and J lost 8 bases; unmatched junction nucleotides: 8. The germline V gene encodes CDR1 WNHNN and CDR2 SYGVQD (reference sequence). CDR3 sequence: CASSDFGQGGEAFF. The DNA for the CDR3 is TGCGCCAGCAGTGATTTTGGACAGGGAGGAGAAGCTTTCTTT.

The DNA of the CDR3 is TGCGCCAGCAGCTTGAGTCCGGACAGAGATTCACCCCTCCACTTT. This gives the protein CASSLSPDRDSPLHF. The V gene is TRBV5-1, the J gene TRBJ1-6; D is possibly TRBD1 (6 bases). V lost 1 base and J lost 8, with 13 bases in between. Germline V gives CDR1 SGHRS, CDR2 YFSETQ. The CDR3 totals 15 residues.

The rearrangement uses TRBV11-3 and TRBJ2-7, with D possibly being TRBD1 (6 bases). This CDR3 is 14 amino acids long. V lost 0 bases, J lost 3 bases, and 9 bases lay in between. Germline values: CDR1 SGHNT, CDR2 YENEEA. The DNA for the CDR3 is TGTGCCAGCAGCTTAGATCACAGGGTCTACGAGCAGTACTTC. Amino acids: CASSLDHRVYEQYF.

The CDR3 DNA reads TGTGCCAGCAGCCGTAGTTGGACTAGCGGGACTAGCACAGATACGCAGTATTTT. Amino acid sequence: CASSRSWTSGTSTDTQYF. This rearrangement joins TRBV5-6 to TRBJ2-3, with 12 nucleotides matching TRBD2. The CDR3 extends over 18 amino acids. With V trimmed by 4 bases and J by 0 bases, 9 bases remained unmatched. Germline loops: CDR1 SGHDT, CDR2 YYEEEE.

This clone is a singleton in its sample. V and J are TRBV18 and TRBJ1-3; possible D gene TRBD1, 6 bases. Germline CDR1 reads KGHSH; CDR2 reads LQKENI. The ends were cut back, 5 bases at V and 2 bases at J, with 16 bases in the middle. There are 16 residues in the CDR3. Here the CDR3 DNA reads TGTGCCAGCTCATCCAGGGGCGTTCAGACTGGAAACACCATATATTTT. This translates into CASSSRGVQTGNTIYF.

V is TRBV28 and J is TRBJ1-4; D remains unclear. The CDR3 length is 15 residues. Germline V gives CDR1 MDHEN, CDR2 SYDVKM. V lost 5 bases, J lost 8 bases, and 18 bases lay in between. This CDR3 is CASSPRGGIGEKLFF. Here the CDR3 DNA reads TGTGCCAGCAGTCCCCGGGGAGGCATAGGGGAAAAACTGTTTTTT.

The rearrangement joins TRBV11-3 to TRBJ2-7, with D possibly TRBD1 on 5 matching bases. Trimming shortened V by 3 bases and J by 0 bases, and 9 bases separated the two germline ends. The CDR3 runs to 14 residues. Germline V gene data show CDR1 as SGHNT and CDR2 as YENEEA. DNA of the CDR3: TGTGCCAGCAGCTTTGCAGGGCTCTCCTACGAGCAGTACTTC. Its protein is CASSFAGLSYEQYF.